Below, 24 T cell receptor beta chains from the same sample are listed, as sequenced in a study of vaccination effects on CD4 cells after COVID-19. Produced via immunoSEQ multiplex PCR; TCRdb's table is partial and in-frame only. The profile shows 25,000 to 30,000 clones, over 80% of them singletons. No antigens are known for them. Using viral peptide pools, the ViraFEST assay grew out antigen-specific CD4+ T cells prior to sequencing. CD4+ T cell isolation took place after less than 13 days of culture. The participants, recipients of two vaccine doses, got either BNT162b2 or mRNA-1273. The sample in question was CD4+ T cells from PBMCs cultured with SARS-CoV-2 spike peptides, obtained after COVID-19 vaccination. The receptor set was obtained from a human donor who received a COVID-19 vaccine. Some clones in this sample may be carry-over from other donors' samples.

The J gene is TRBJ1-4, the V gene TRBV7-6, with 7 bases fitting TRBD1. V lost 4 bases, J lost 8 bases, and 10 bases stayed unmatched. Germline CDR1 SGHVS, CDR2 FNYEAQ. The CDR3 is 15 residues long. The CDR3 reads CASSSDREGAEKLFF. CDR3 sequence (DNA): TGTGCCAGCAGCTCCGACAGGGAAGGGGCAGAAAAACTGTTTTTT. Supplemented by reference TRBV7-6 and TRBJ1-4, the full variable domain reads GAGVSQSPRYKVTKRGQDVALRCDPISGHVSLYWYRQALGQGPEFLTYFNYEAQQDKSGLPNDRFSAERPEGSISTLTIQRTEQRDSAMYRCASSSDREGAEKLFFGSGTQLSVL.

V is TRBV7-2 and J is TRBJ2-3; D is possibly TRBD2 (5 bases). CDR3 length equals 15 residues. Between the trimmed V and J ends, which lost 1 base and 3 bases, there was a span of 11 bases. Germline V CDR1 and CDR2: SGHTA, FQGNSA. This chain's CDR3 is CASSLGRVLTDTQYF. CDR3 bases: TGTGCCAGCAGCTTAGGGCGGGTTTTGACAGATACGCAGTATTTT.

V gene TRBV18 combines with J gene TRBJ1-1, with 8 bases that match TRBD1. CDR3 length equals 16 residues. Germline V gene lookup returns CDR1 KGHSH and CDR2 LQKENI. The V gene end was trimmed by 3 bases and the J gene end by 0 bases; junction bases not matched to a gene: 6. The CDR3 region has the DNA TGTGCCAGCTCACCCGGGCAGGGGGCGTTGAACACTGAAGCTTTCTTT. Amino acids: CASSPGQGALNTEAFF.

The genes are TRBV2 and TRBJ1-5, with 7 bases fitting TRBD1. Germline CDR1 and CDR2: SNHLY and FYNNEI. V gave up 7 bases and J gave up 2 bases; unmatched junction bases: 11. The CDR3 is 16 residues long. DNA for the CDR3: TGTGCCAGCAACAGACACGGGACAGTGGGCAATCAGCCCCAGCATTTT. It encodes CASNRHGTVGNQPQHF.

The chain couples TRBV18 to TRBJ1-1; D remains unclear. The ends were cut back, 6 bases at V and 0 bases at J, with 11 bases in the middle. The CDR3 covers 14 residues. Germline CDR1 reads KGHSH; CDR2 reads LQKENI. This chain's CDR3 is CASSGGLMNTEAFF. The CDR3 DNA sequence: TGTGCCAGCTCCGGCGGGCTCATGAACACTGAAGCTTTCTTT.

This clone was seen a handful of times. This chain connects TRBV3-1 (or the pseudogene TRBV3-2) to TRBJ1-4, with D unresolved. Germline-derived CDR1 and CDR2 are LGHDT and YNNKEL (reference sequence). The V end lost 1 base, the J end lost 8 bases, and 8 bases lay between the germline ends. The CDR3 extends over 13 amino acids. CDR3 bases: TGTGCCAGCAGCCAAGTCGAGAGAGAAAAACTGTTTTTT. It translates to CASSQVEREKLFF.

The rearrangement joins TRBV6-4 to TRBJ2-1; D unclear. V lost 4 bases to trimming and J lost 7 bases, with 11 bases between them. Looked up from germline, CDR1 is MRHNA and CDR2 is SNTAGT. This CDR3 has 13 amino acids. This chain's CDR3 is CASSGGLTNEQFF. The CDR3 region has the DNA TGTGCCAGCAGTGGAGGCTTAACAAATGAGCAGTTCTTC.

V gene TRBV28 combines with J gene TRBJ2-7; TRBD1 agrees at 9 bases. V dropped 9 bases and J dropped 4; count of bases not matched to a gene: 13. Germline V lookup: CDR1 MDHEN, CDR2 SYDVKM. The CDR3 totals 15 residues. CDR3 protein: CASNPRGQGVYEQYV. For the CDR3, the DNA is TGTGCCAGTAATCCTAGGGGACAGGGTGTTTACGAGCAGTACGTC.

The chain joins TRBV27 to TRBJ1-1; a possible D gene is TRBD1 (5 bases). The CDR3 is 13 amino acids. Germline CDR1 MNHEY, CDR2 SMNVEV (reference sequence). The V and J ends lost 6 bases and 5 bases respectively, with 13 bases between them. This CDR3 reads CASRGTLGTEAFF. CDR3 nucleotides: TGTGCCAGCAGAGGGACCTTAGGGACTGAAGCTTTCTTT.

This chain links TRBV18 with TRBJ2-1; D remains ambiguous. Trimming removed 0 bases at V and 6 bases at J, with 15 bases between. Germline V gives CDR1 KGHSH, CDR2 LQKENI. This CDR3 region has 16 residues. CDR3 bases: TGTGCCAGCTCACCACCGTCTAACTTGATGGGCAATGAGCAGTTCTTC. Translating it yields CASSPPSNLMGNEQFF.

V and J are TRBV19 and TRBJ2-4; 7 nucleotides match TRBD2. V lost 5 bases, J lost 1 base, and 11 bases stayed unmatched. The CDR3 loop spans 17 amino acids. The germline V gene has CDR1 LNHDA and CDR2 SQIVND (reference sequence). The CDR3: CASSEFGGSNAKNIQYF. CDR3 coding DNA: TGTGCCAGTAGTGAGTTCGGGGGGTCCAACGCCAAAAACATTCAGTACTTC.

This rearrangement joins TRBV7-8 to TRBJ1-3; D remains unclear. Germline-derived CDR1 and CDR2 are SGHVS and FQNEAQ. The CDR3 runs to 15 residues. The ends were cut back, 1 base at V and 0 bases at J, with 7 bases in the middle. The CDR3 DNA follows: TGTGCCAGCAGCTTAGGGTCTTACTCTGGAAACACCATATATTTT. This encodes CASSLGSYSGNTIYF. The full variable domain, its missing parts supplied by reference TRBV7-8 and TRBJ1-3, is GAGVSQSPRYKVAKRGQDVALRCDPISGHVSLFWYQQALGQGPEFLTYFQNEAQLDKSGLPSDRFFAERPEGSVSTLKIQRTQQEDSAVYLCASSLGSYSGNTIYFGEGSWLTVV.

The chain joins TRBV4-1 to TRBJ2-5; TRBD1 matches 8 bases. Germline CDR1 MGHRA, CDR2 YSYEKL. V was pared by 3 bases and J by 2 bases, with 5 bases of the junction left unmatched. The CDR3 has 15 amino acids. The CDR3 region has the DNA TGCGCCAGCAGCCAGATCGACAGGGGTCAAGAGACCCAGTACTTC. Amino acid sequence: CASSQIDRGQETQYF.

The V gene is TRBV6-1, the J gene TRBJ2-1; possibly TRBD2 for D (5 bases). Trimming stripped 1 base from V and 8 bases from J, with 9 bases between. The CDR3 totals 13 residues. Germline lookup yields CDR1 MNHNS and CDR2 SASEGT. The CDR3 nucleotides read TGTGCCAGCAGTGAAGTTCGGGGAGATGAGCAGTTCTTC. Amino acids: CASSEVRGDEQFF.

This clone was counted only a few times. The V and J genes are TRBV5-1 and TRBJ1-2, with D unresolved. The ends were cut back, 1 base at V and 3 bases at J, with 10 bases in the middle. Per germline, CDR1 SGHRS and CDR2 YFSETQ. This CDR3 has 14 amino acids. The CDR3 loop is CASSLSMGYYGYTF. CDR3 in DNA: TGCGCCAGCAGCTTGAGTATGGGGTACTATGGCTACACCTTC.

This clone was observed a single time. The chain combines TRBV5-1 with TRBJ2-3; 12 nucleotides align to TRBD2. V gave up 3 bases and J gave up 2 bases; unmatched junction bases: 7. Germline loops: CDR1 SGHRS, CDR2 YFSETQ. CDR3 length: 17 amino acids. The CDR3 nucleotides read TGCGCCAGCAGCTCAGGACTAGCGGGGACTAACACAGATACGCAGTATTTT. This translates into CASSSGLAGTNTDTQYF.

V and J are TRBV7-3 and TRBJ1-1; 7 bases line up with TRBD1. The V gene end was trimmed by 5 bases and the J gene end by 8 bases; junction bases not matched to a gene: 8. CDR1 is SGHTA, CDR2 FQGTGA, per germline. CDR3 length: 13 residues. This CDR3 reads CASSLGRQGEAFF. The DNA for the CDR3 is TGTGCCAGCAGCCTCGGGCGACAGGGAGAAGCTTTCTTT.

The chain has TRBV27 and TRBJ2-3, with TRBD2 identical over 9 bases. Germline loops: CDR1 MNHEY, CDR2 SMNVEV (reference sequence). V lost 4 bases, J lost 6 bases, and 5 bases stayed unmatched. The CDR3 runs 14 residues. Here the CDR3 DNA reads TGTGCCAGCAGTTCTAGCGGGGTCCTTGATACGCAGTATTTT. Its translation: CASSSSGVLDTQYF.

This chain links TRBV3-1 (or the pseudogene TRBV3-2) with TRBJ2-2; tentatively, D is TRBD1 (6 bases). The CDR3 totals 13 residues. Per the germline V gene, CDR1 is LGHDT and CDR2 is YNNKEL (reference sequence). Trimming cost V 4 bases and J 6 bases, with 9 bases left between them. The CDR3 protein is CASSRTVAGELFF. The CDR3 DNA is TGTGCCAGCAGCCGGACAGTAGCCGGGGAGCTGTTTTTT.

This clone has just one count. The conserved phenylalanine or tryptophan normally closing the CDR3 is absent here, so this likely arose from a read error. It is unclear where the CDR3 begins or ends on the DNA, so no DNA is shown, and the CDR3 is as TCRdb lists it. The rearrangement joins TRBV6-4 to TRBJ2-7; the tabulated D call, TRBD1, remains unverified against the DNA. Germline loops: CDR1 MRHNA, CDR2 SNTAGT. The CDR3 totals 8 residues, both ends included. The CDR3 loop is CASLARRL.

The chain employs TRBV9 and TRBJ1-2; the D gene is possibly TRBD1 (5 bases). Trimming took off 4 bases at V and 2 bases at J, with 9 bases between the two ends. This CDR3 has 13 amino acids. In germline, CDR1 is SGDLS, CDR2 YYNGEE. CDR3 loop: CASSPAGNYGYTF. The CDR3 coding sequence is TGTGCCAGCAGCCCGGCAGGGAACTATGGCTACACCTTC. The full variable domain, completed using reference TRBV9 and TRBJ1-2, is DSGVTQTPKHLITATGQRVTLRCSPRSGDLSVYWYQQSLDQGLQFLIQYYNGEERAKGNILERFSAQQFPDLHSELNLSSLELGDSALYFCASSPAGNYGYTFGSGTRLTVV.

CDR3 in DNA: TGTGCCAGCAGCTCCCGTCAAGGGTCTACATTCTATGGCTACACCTTC. Protein sequence: CASSSRQGSTFYGYTF. The chain carries TRBV9 and TRBJ1-2, with D uncertain. In germline, CDR1 is SGDLS, CDR2 YYNGEE. V lost 4 bases to trimming and J lost 4 bases, with 20 bases between them. The CDR3 spans 16 residues.

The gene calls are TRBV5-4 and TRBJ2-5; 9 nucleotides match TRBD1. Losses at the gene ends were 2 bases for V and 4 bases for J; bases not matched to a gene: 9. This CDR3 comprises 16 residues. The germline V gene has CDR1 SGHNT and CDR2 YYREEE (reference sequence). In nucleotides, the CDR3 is TGTGCCAGCAGCTTAGACAGGGGGATGGTTCGAGAGACCCAGTACTTC. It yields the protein CASSLDRGMVRETQYF.

Here the CDR3 reads CASSSQTGNTEAFF. CDR3 bases: TGTGCCAGCTCATCCCAGACAGGGAACACTGAAGCTTTCTTT. This chain joins TRBV18 and TRBJ1-1; D is perhaps TRBD1 (6 bases). The CDR3 is 14 residues long. CDR1 is KGHSH and CDR2 is LQKENI in the germline V gene. V was cut by 5 bases and J by 1 base, with 11 bases left in between.